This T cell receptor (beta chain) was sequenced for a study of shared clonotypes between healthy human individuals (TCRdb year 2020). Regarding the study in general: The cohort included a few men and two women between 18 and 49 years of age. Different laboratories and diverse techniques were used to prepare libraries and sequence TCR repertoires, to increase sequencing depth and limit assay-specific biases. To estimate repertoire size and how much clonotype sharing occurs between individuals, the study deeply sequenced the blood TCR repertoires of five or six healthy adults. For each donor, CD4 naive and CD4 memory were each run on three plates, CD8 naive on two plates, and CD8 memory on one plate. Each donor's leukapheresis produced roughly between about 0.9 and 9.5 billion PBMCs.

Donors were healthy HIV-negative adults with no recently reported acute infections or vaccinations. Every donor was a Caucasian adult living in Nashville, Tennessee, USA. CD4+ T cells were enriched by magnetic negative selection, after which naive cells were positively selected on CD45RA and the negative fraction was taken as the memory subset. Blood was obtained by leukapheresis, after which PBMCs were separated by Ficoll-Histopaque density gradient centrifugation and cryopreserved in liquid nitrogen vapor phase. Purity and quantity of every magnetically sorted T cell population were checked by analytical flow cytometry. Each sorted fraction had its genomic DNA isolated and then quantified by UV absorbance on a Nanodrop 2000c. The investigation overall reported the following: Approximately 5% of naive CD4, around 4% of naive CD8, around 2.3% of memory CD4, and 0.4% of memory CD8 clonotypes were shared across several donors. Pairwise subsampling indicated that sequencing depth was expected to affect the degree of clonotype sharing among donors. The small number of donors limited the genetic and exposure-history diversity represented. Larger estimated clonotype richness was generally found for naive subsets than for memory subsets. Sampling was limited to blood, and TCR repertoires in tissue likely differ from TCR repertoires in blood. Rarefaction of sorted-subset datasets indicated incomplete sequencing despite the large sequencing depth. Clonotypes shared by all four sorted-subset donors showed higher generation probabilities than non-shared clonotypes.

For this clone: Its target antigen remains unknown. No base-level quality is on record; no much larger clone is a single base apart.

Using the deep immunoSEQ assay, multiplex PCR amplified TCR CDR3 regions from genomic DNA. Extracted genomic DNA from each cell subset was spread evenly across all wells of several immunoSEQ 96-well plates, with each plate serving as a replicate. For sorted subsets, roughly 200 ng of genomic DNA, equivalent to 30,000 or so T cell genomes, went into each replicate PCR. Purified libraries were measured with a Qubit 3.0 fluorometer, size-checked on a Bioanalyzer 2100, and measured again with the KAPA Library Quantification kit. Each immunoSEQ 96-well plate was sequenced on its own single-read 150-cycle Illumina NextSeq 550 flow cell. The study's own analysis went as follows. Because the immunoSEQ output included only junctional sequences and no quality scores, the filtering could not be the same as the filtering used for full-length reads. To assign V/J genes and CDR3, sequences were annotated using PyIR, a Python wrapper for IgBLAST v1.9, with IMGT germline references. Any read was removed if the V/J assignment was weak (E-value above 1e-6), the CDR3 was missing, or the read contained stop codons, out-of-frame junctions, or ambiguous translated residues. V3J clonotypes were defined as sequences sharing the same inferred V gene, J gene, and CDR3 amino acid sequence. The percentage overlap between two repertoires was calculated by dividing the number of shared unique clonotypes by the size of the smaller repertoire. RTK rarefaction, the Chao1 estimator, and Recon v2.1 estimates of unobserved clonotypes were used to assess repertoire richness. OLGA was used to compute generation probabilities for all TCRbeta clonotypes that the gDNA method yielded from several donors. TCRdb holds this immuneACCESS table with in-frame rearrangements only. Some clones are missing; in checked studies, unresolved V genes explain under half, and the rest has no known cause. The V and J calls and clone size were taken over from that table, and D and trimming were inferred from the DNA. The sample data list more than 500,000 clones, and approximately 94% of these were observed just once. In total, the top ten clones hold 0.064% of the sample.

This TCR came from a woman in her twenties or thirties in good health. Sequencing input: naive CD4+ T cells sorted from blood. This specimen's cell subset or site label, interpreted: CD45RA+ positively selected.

The CDR3 region: CASTGDNYGYTF. The nucleotide sequence reads TGTGCCAGTACTGGGGATAACTATGGCTACACCTTC. The chain links TRBV28 with TRBJ1-2; the D gene is unclear. For CDR1 and CDR2, the germline V gene lists MDHEN and SYDVKM. V loses 9 bases of germline sequence and J loses 1 base, and the interval between the two ends is 9 bases. The CDR3 goes from the cysteine to the phenylalanine over 12 residues. Only the CDR3 portion is preserved as DNA: 36 bases, with reading frame beginning at the first base.